This T cell receptor beta chain was sequenced during a study of OX40 agonist ivuxolimab in advanced cancers. Looking at the study overall: Patients received intravenous ivuxolimab every 2 weeks at 0.01 to 10 mg/kg. Of the patients, three showed partial responses, one with hepatocellular carcinoma and two with cutaneous melanoma. Study observations and caveats: CD8+ T cells were the subset that, on average, had more expanded clones than CD4+.

The protocol was immunoSEQ multiplex PCR, while the TCRdb copy is restricted to in-frame clones and leaves out a portion. The sample yields about 70,000 clones, around 90% seen once. Comments on this clone: Antigen unknown.

Autoimmune disease history or systemic immunosuppression disqualified patients. Germline values: CDR1 MRHNA, CDR2 SNTAGT. V lost 5 bases and J lost 3, with 16 bases in between. The length of the CDR3 is 15 residues. The sample in question was CD4+ or CD8+ T cells sorted from blood, obtained in a trial of the OX40 agonist ivuxolimab. This sequence originates from an adult with an advanced solid tumor such as melanoma, head and neck, liver or kidney cancer. This chain joins TRBV6-4 and TRBJ1-2, with a possible D match to TRBD1 (5 bases). The CDR3 spells CASSPTDRAYYGYTF. The CDR3 DNA reads as TGTGCCAGCAGTCCCACCGACAGAGCATACTATGGCTACACCTTC.